The present entry profiles one T cell receptor (beta chain) with its context. The data are from a study of blood T cell repertoires in COVID-19. Sequencing was performed with immunoSEQ multiplex PCR; in TCRdb, only in-frame clones are kept and a portion is missing. The sample yields roughly 400,000 clones, nearly 90% seen once. The germline gives CDR1 LNHDA, CDR2 SQIVND (reference sequence). This CDR3 region has 15 residues. Germline trimming cut 8 bases from V and 3 bases from J; bases unmatched to any gene: 12. The TCR was taken from a woman under 30 who had been exposed to COVID-19. The chain couples TRBV19 to TRBJ2-5; 7 bases match TRBD1. Specimen: PBMCs or T cells enriched from blood (not recorded which). In DNA form, the CDR3 reads TGTGCCAGTCAAGACCCAGGGGGACCGAAAGAGACCCAGTACTTC. Residues: CASQDPGGPKETQYF.